A selection of T cell receptor beta chains follows, all from one sample in a study of tumor and adjacent non-tumor tissue in lung cancer. TCRdb called the multiplex PCR reads again in MiXCR, with one record for every CDR3 protein. The sample lists approximately 120,000 distinct CDR3 sequences; approximately 82% were seen once. The specimen was lung tumor tissue. These receptors were obtained from a woman aged 60-70 years with non-small cell lung cancer. Both conserved end residues are part of each CDR3. The D gene is left open where the match is weak. A row's size may be missing; if present it is once, few, many or a size class.

J gene,D gene,V gene,clone size,CDR3 protein,CDR3 DNA
TRBJ1-6,NA,TRBV20-1,NA,CSAGLQRGDLPLHF,TGCAGTGCCGGACTGCAACGCGGCGATCTACCCCTCCACTTT
TRBJ2-6,NA,TRBV29-1,NA,CNAMSSGVNLLTF,TGCAACGCCATGAGCTCTGGGGTCAACCTCCTGACTTTC
TRBJ1-6,NA,TRBV20-1,NA,CSARSVGIENSPLRF,TGCAGTGCTCGGTCAGTGGGCATAGAAAATTCACCCCTCCGCTTT
TRBJ2-7,NA,TRBV5-4,many,CASSLGTFSYEQYF,TGTGCCAGCAGCTTGGGGACATTCTCCTACGAGCAGTACTTC
TRBJ2-3,NA,TRBV11-2,NA,CASSATETAADTQYF,TGTGCCAGCAGCGCCACCGAGACAGCCGCAGATACGCAGTATTTT
TRBJ2-6,NA,TRBV12-3/TRBV12-4,NA,CASSEISYISGTNVLTF,TGTGCCAGCAGTGAGATCAGCTATATCTCTGGGACCAACGTCCTGACTTTC
TRBJ2-2,NA,TRBV5-5,NA,CASSLAKWAATGELFF,TGTGCCAGCAGCTTGGCCAAATGGGCAGCCACCGGGGAGCTGTTTTTT
TRBJ2-2,NA,TRBV6-2/TRBV6-3,many,CASSRTSSTGELFF,TGTGCCAGCAGTCGAACTAGTTCAACCGGGGAGCTGTTTTTT
TRBJ2-5,NA,TRBV24-1,NA,CATSDLGRGRQTQYF,TGTGCCACCAGTGATTTGGGTAGGGGTCGCCAGACCCAGTACTTC
TRBJ2-5,TRBD2,TRBV4-2,NA,CASNQTPLAGGKDTQYF,TGTGCCAGCAACCAAACCCCACTAGCGGGGGGAAAAGATACCCAGTACTTC
TRBJ2-3,NA,TRBV11-2,few,CASNHRTSTATQYF,TGTGCCAGCAACCACCGGACCTCTACGGCTACGCAGTATTTT
TRBJ1-2,NA,TRBV6-6,NA,CASSPAGAYDYTF,TGTGCCAGCAGCCCCGCGGGAGCCTATGACTACACCTTC